This TCR beta chain was recorded in a study of shared clonotypes between healthy human individuals (dated by TCRdb to the early 2020s). Background on the whole study: Three men and two women, aged 18 to 49 years, made up the cohort. For each donor, CD4 naive and CD4 memory were each given three plates, CD8 naive was given two plates, and CD8 memory was given one plate. To estimate repertoire size and how much clonotype sharing occurs between individuals, the study deeply sequenced the blood TCR repertoires of several healthy adults. To increase sequencing depth and limit assay-specific biases, TCR repertoire library preparation and sequencing were carried out by different laboratories using diverse techniques. Per donor, leukapheresis produced somewhere between about 0.8 and 9.5 billion PBMCs. Results and caveats for the whole study, not just this receptor: Pairwise subsampling indicated that sequencing depth was expected to affect the degree of clonotype sharing among donors. Rarefaction of sorted-subset datasets indicated incomplete sequencing despite the large sequencing depth. Across four donors, roughly 5.1% of naive CD4, roughly 3.4% of naive CD8, about 2.3% of memory CD4, and roughly 0.41% of memory CD8 clonotypes were shared. Because the study included a small number of donors, the genetic and exposure-history diversity represented was limited. Larger estimated clonotype richness was generally found for naive subsets than for memory subsets. Sampling was restricted to blood, and TCR repertoires in tissue are likely to differ from TCR repertoires in blood. Higher generation probabilities were observed for clonotypes shared by all four sorted-subset donors than for non-shared clonotypes.

CD8 naive samples consisted of CD45RO-negative cells that were positively selected for CCR7, yielding a CD45RA+CCR7+ population without TemRA cells. Healthy HIV-negative adults with no recently reported acute infections or vaccinations were included as donors. Every donor was a Caucasian adult living in Nashville, Tennessee, USA. After blood collection by leukapheresis, PBMCs were isolated using Ficoll-Histopaque density gradient centrifugation and then cryopreserved in the vapor phase of liquid nitrogen. Purity and quantity of every magnetically sorted T cell population were checked by analytical flow cytometry. Genomic DNA was isolated from each sorted fraction and quantified by UV absorbance on a Nanodrop 2000c. V loses 6 bases of germline sequence and J loses 5 bases, and the interval between the two ends is 16 bases. The CDR3 runs 15 residues from the cysteine to the phenylalanine. Of all the DNA, just the CDR3 is kept, 45 bases in frame from base 1. Reading the germline V gene gives CDR1 MDHEN and CDR2 SYDVKM.

Using the deep immunoSEQ assay, multiplex PCR amplified TCR CDR3 regions from genomic DNA. Extracted genomic DNA from each cell subset was spread evenly across all wells of several immunoSEQ 96-well plates, with each plate serving as a replicate. For sorted subsets, each replicate PCR was loaded with roughly 0.2 ug genomic DNA, equivalent to 30,000 or so T cell genomes. Purified libraries were quantified with a Qubit 3.0 fluorometer, sized on a Bioanalyzer 2100, and re-quantified with the KAPA Library Quantification kit. A separate single-read 150-cycle Illumina NextSeq 550 flow cell was used to sequence each immunoSEQ 96-well plate. As for the authors' bioinformatics: Because the immunoSEQ output held only junctional sequences and lacked quality scores, the filtering could not match the filtering applied to full-length reads. To assign V/J genes and CDR3, sequences were annotated using PyIR, a Python wrapper for IgBLAST v1.9, with IMGT germline references. Reads with weak V/J assignments (E-value above 1e-6), missing CDR3, stop codons, out-of-frame junctions, or ambiguous translated residues were removed. A V3J clonotype was defined by an identical inferred V gene, J gene, and CDR3 amino acid sequence. The percentage overlap between two repertoires was calculated by dividing the number of shared unique clonotypes by the size of the smaller repertoire. Richness of each repertoire was evaluated using RTK rarefaction, the Chao1 estimator, and Recon v2.1 estimates of unobserved clonotypes. OLGA was used to compute generation probabilities for all TCRbeta clonotypes that the gDNA method yielded from a handful of donors. The clones in this table, taken by TCRdb from immuneACCESS, are in-frame only. Not every clone is retained; where verified, under half of the shortfall comes from an unresolved V gene, and the cause of the rest is unknown. That table furnishes V, J and clone size, whereas the DNA furnished D and trimming. Here the sample has about 2.1 million clones; roughly 95% occur a single time. The biggest ten clones account for about 1.7% of the sample.

A word on this clone: The specificity of this receptor is unknown. No much larger clonotype is one base removed from it; base qualities were not supplied.

The source of this sequence is a man aged 18 to 35 in good health. Some clones in this sample may be carry-over from other donors' samples. The V and J genes are TRBV28 and TRBJ1-4; the D segment cannot be called with confidence. The sample comprised naive CD8+ T cells from PBMCs. According to the study, the label for this sample's cell subset or site signals: CD45RA+CCR7+. DNA sequence: TGTGCCAGCAGGCCCACTGGACGGAGGAATGAAAAACTGTTTTTT. Translated, this is CASRPTGRRNEKLFF.